This is a list of T cell receptor beta chains from one sample in a study of response to subunit inactivated influenza vaccine. MiXCR, applied by TCRdb to the RT-PCR reads, yields one record per CDR3 protein. The sample yields around 850,000 distinct CDR3 sequences, around 20% seen once. This sample comprised PBMCs from blood, obtained less than 6 days after vaccination. The receptor source for this set is a man in his forties or fifties who received an inactivated influenza vaccine. The CDR3 runs from the conserved cysteine through the conserved F or W. D genes are given only for firm matches. A clone size is listed for some rows: how often the clone was seen (once, few, many), or a class if it is expanded.

V	J	D	length	size	CDR3	DNA
TRBV20-1	TRBJ2-1	TRBD2	15	NA	CSAERPSGREGEQFF	TGCAGTGCCGAACGGCCTAGCGGGAGGGAGGGTGAGCAGTTCTTC
TRBV5-6	TRBJ2-7	NA	13	few	CASSFGDGDEQYF	TGTGCCAGCAGCTTCGGGGACGGGGACGAGCAGTACTTC
TRBV7-2	TRBJ2-7	NA	15	few	CASSLEGVAAREQYF	TGTGCCAGCAGCTTAGAAGGGGTAGCGGCTCGGGAGCAGTACTTC
TRBV4-2	TRBJ1-1	TRBD1	15	few	CASSQETGGGTEAFF	TGTGCCAGCAGCCAAGAGACAGGGGGCGGAACTGAAGCTTTCTTT
TRBV5-1	TRBJ2-3	TRBD2	16	many	CASSLAGTTSTDTQYF	TGCGCCAGCAGCTTGGCCGGGACTACAAGCACAGATACGCAGTATTTT
TRBV19	TRBJ1-2	NA	12	NA	CASYAVSYGYTF	TGTGCCAGTTATGCAGTCTCCTATGGCTACACCTTC
TRBV18	TRBJ2-7	TRBD2	16	NA	CASSPGTSAISYEQYF	TGTGCCAGCTCACCGGGGACTAGCGCGATTTCCTACGAGCAGTACTTC
TRBV20-1	TRBJ1-5	NA	14	NA	CSARVSGGLQPQHF	TGCAGTGCTAGAGTTTCGGGGGGCTTGCAGCCCCAGCATTTT
TRBV28	TRBJ2-7	NA	14	few	CASSFDGPTYEQYF	TGTGCCAGCAGTTTCGACGGGCCTACCTACGAGCAGTACTTC
TRBV27	TRBJ2-1	TRBD2	16	NA	CASSTSGSSANNEQFF	TGTGCCAGCAGTACTAGCGGGAGTTCCGCCAACAATGAGCAGTTCTTC
TRBV28	TRBJ2-7	TRBD1	14	few	CASKTGGAGDEQYF	TGTGCCAGCAAGACAGGGGGCGCGGGGGACGAGCAGTACTTC
TRBV10-2	TRBJ2-1	NA	11	few	CASSEVNEQFF	TGCGCCAGCAGTGAGGTAAATGAGCAGTTCTTC
TRBV9	TRBJ1-5	TRBD1	15	NA	CASSPTGDRNQPQHF	TGTGCCAGCAGCCCTACAGGGGACAGAAATCAGCCCCAGCATTTT
TRBV4-3	TRBJ2-3	TRBD2	18	few	CASSRQLPGLASTDTQYF	TGCGCCAGCAGCCGCCAGCTTCCCGGACTAGCGAGCACAGATACGCAGTATTTT
TRBV28	TRBJ2-3	NA	15	NA	CASSFDSPLTDTQYF	TGTGCCAGCAGTTTCGACTCTCCACTCACAGATACGCAGTATTTT
TRBV20-1	TRBJ1-1	NA	13	few	CSARAPGYTEAFF	TGCAGTGCTAGAGCTCCAGGGTACACTGAAGCTTTCTTT
TRBV7-8	TRBJ1-1	TRBD1	15	few	CASSLRDRAGTEAFF	TGTGCCAGCAGCTTACGGGACAGGGCGGGAACTGAAGCTTTCTTT
TRBV5-1	TRBJ2-3	TRBD2	14	NA	CASSPRGGYDTQYF	TGCGCCAGCAGCCCGCGGGGGGGTTATGATACGCAGTATTTT
TRBV29-1	TRBJ2-1	TRBD2	14	many	CSVLLAGGMGEQFF	TGCAGCGTCCTACTAGCGGGGGGTATGGGTGAGCAGTTCTTC
TRBV4-1	TRBJ2-5	NA	16	NA	CASSQEVHLPAETQYF	TGCGCCAGCAGCCAAGAGGTACATCTCCCCGCGGAGACCCAGTACTTC
TRBV7-2	TRBJ1-6	NA	12	many	CASSRDNSPLHF	TGTGCCAGCAGCCGGGATAATTCACCCCTCCACTTT
TRBV28	TRBJ2-7	NA	12	few	CASSGGTVEQYF	TGTGCCAGCAGTGGGGGGACGGTGGAGCAGTACTTC
TRBV25-1	TRBJ2-5	NA	15	few	CASSEYGSKAETQYF	TGTGCCAGCAGTGAATACGGGAGTAAAGCAGAGACCCAGTACTTC
TRBV28	TRBJ2-5	TRBD2	15	few	CASITRRGAQETQYF	TGTGCCAGCATTACTCGGCGGGGGGCCCAAGAGACCCAGTACTTC
TRBV12-3/TRBV12-4	TRBJ2-7	NA	14	many	CASSLLGSSYEQYF	TGTGCCAGCAGTTTATTAGGTAGTTCCTACGAGCAGTACTTC
TRBV5-1	TRBJ1-2	TRBD1	16	NA	CASSLASGQGAKGYTF	TGCGCCAGCAGCTTGGCCTCGGGTCAGGGGGCGAAAGGCTACACCTTC
TRBV28	TRBJ1-5	TRBD1	16	NA	CASSFMSTGVQQPQHF	TGTGCCAGCAGTTTTATGTCGACAGGGGTACAACAGCCCCAGCATTTT
TRBV12-3/TRBV12-4	TRBJ2-3	TRBD2	14	many	CASNTLAGTDTQYF	TGTGCCAGCAATACACTAGCGGGCACAGATACGCAGTATTTT
TRBV9	TRBJ2-1	TRBD2	14	NA	CASSVGGLVNEQFF	TGTGCCAGCAGCGTAGGGGGACTAGTTAATGAGCAGTTCTTC
TRBV15	TRBJ2-7	NA	16	few	CATSRSWGPLPNEQYF	TGTGCCACCAGCCGTTCGTGGGGGCCACTACCCAACGAGCAGTACTTC
TRBV5-1	TRBJ2-2	TRBD1	17	once	CASSLDPGQILSGELFF	TGCGCCAGCAGCTTGGATCCGGGACAGATCTTATCCGGGGAGCTGTTTTTT
TRBV20-1	TRBJ2-7	NA	12	few	CSARVAVDEQYF	TGCAGTGCTAGAGTAGCTGTCGACGAGCAGTACTTC
TRBV12-3/TRBV12-4	TRBJ1-2	NA	15	NA	CASSRLGHANYGYTF	TGTGCCAGCAGTAGGCTGGGACACGCTAACTATGGCTACACCTTC
TRBV7-9	TRBJ2-5	NA	15	few	CASSPTRLKQETQYF	TGTGCCAGCAGCCCAACAAGACTTAAACAAGAGACCCAGTACTTC
TRBV9	TRBJ2-1	TRBD2	17	many	CASSPWTSASSYNEQFF	TGTGCCAGCAGCCCCTGGACTAGCGCGAGCTCCTACAATGAGCAGTTCTTC
TRBV20-1	TRBJ2-7	TRBD1	15	NA	CSARGGQGAIYEQYF	TGCAGTGCTAGAGGGGGACAGGGGGCCATCTACGAGCAGTACTTC
TRBV28	TRBJ2-5	TRBD2	15	NA	CASNLAGNPQETQYF	TGTGCCAGCAATCTAGCGGGAAACCCCCAAGAGACCCAGTACTTC
TRBV30	TRBJ2-5	NA	16	NA	CAWSVLSGGFQETQYF	TGTGCCTGGAGTGTACTTTCCGGGGGTTTCCAAGAGACCCAGTACTTC
TRBV12-2	TRBJ1-5	NA	17	NA	CASRLAYRGDSNQPQHF	TGTGCAAGTCGCTTAGCGTACAGGGGGGATAGCAATCAGCCCCAGCATTTT
TRBV30	TRBJ2-7	NA	11	few	CAWRTGYEQYF	TGTGCCTGGAGAACAGGCTACGAGCAGTACTTC
TRBV20-1	TRBJ2-5	NA	14	few	CSARDLTLQETQYF	TGCAGTGCTAGAGATCTCACTTTACAAGAGACCCAGTACTTC
TRBV27	TRBJ2-7	NA	13	few	CASSFSRSHEQYF	TGTGCCAGCAGTTTCAGCAGGAGCCACGAGCAGTACTTC
TRBV10-3	TRBJ2-3	NA	15	few	CAISESGQTKGTQYF	TGTGCCATCAGTGAGTCGGGGCAGACTAAAGGTACGCAGTATTTT
TRBV6-5	TRBJ1-1	NA	17	few	CASSYSDGTPMNTEAFF	TGTGCCAGCAGTTACTCGGACGGGACACCCATGAACACTGAAGCTTTCTTT
TRBV3-1	TRBJ2-7	NA	15	NA	CASSQGLAPFYEQYF	TGTGCCAGCAGCCAGGGTCTAGCGCCCTTCTACGAGCAGTACTTC
TRBV5-1	TRBJ2-2	TRBD2	16	NA	CASSGGTSGNIGELFF	TGCGCCAGCAGCGGAGGGACTAGCGGGAACATCGGGGAGCTGTTTTTT
TRBV5-1	TRBJ2-7	NA	15	few	CASSLDGALINEQYF	TGCGCCAGCAGCTTGGATGGGGCCCTAATCAACGAGCAGTACTTC
TRBV20-1	TRBJ1-5	NA	16	NA	CSAREGAGWGNQPQHF	TGCAGTGCTAGGGAGGGAGCCGGTTGGGGCAATCAGCCCCAGCATTTT
TRBV6-1	TRBJ1-2	NA	13	NA	CASTPTSGSGYTF	TGTGCCAGCACCCCGACGTCGGGTTCCGGCTACACCTTC
TRBV9	TRBJ2-5	NA	14	NA	CASSVQTGRETQYF	TGTGCCAGCAGCGTCCAAACGGGGAGGGAGACCCAGTACTTC
TRBV9	TRBJ2-5	TRBD1	15	few	CASSVDGTGKETQYF	TGTGCCAGCAGCGTAGATGGGACAGGCAAGGAGACCCAGTACTTC
TRBV27	TRBJ2-2	TRBD2	16	NA	CASADRRTSGTGELFF	TGTGCCAGCGCCGATCGCCGGACTAGCGGGACCGGGGAGCTGTTTTTT
TRBV7-7	TRBJ1-6	NA	13	NA	CASSLTPRLALHF	TGTGCCAGCAGCTTGACCCCCCGTCTAGCCCTCCACTTT
TRBV6-2/TRBV6-3	TRBJ1-5	NA	14	NA	CASSYFREDQPQHF	TGTGCCAGCAGTTACTTCAGGGAAGATCAGCCCCAGCATTTT
TRBV5-6	TRBJ2-3	NA	19	NA	CASSSLGIARFKHTDTQYF	TGTGCCAGCAGCTCTTTGGGAATTGCCCGCTTTAAACACACAGATACGCAGTATTTT
TRBV9	TRBJ2-1	TRBD2	16	NA	CASSVGTSGPYNEQFF	TGTGCCAGCAGCGTAGGGACTAGCGGTCCCTACAATGAGCAGTTCTTC
TRBV7-9	TRBJ2-7	NA	14	NA	CASSFTNSNYEQYF	TGTGCCAGCAGCTTCACAAACAGCAACTACGAGCAGTACTTC
TRBV3-1	TRBJ1-1	NA	15	NA	CASSQNLRSHNEAFF	TGTGCCAGCAGCCAAAATTTACGGAGCCATAATGAAGCTTTCTTT
TRBV20-1	TRBJ2-5	TRBD1	15	few	CSARPGQGPRETQYF	TGCAGTGCACGTCCGGGACAGGGGCCCAGGGAGACCCAGTACTTC